These 20 T cell receptor beta chains originate from one sample sequenced in a study of blood T cell repertoires in COVID-19. The method was immunoSEQ multiplex PCR; TCRdb's version includes in-frame clones alone and lacks a portion of them. This table has about 69,000 clones, nearly 90% appearing once. Input material: peripheral blood. All receptors come from a man aged 50 to 59 with acute or convalescent COVID-19.

The V and J genes are TRBV6-2 or TRBV6-3 and TRBJ1-2; 8 bases match TRBD1. The CDR3 has 14 residues. CDR1 is MNHEY and CDR2 is SVGEGT in the germline V gene. J was trimmed by 8 bases and V by 4 bases; bases with no gene match: 9. CDR3 sequence (DNA): TGTGCCAGCAGTTTCCGCGACAGGGGTGGCGGCTACACCTTC. It codes for CASSFRDRGGGYTF.

The J gene is TRBJ1-5, the V gene TRBV7-9, with D perhaps matching TRBD1 (5 bases). V lost 4 bases and J lost 5, with 6 bases in between. Germline CDR1 SEHNR, CDR2 FQNEAQ (reference sequence). The CDR3 has 12 amino acids. CDR3 nucleotide sequence: TGTGCCAGCAGCTCGACAGATCAGCCCCAGCATTTT. This encodes CASSSTDQPQHF.

V usage is TRBV4-1 and J usage is TRBJ1-6; 8 bases match TRBD1. Germline CDR1 is MGHRA and CDR2 is YSYEKL. The CDR3 has 19 amino acids. The V segment lost 4 bases and the J segment 9 bases; nucleotides outside the gene matches: 20. The CDR3 DNA follows: TGCGCCAGCAGCCCCCTAGGGCGGGCAGGGGGCATTGTTGGTTCACCCCTCCACTTT. It specifies CASSPLGRAGGIVGSPLHF.

This clone occurred once. The CDR3 DNA reads TGTGCCAGCAGCTTAGCCCCCGGGACTAGGAGCCTCTCTGAGCAGTTCTTC. Its protein is CASSLAPGTRSLSEQFF. The chain employs TRBV7-2 and TRBJ2-1; TRBD2 aligns across 8 bases. Per germline, CDR1 SGHTA and CDR2 FQGNSA. Trimming took 0 bases from V and 9 from J; bases not matched to a gene: 13. CDR3 length: 17 residues.

This clone was counted between two and nine times. The chain recombines TRBV6-2 or TRBV6-3 with TRBJ2-1, with D possibly being TRBD2 (6 bases). Germline assignment: CDR1 MNHEY and CDR2 SVGEGT. CDR3 length equals 13 residues. Trimming shortened V by 4 bases and J by 7 bases, and 11 bases separated the two germline ends. The CDR3: CASSWIAGNEQFF. The CDR3 nucleotides are TGTGCCAGCAGTTGGATCGCGGGGAATGAGCAGTTCTTC.

This clone has more than one count but fewer than ten. The chain combines TRBV5-1 with TRBJ2-3; D perhaps matches TRBD2 (5 bases). Trimming shortened V by 5 bases and J by 3 bases, and 25 bases separated the two germline ends. Germline V lookup: CDR1 SGHRS, CDR2 YFSETQ. CDR3 size: 18 residues. CDR3 region: CASSSISGPPCGTDTQYF. The DNA for the CDR3 is TGCGCCAGCAGTTCTATCAGCGGACCACCCTGCGGAACAGATACGCAGTATTTT.

The chain combines TRBV7-7 with TRBJ2-2; 7 bases are shared with TRBD1. CDR1 and CDR2 (germline): SSHAT, FNYEAQ (reference sequence). Germline trimming cut 6 bases from V and 1 base from J; bases unmatched to any gene: 5. The CDR3 runs 15 residues. CDR3 sequence (DNA): TGTGCCAGCAGGCCTAGGACAGGGAACACCGGGGAGCTGTTTTTT. Translating gives CASRPRTGNTGELFF. Full variable domain (rest looked up from reference TRBV7-7 and TRBJ2-2): GAGVSQSPRYKVTKRGQDVTLRCDPISSHATLYWYQQALGQGPEFLTYFNYEAQPDKSGLPSDRFSAERPEGSISTLTIQRTEQRDSAMYRCASRPRTGNTGELFFGEGSRLTVL.

The V call is TRBV12-5, the J call TRBJ1-1; D uncertain. CDR1 and CDR2 from the germline V gene are LGHNT and FRNRAP. V was trimmed by 0 bases and J by 1 base, leaving 9 bases between them. This CDR3 region has 15 residues. This CDR3 reads CASGLVHGGNTEAFF. The CDR3, as DNA: TGTGCTAGTGGTTTGGTACATGGAGGGAACACTGAAGCTTTCTTT.

The chain recombines TRBV25-1 with TRBJ2-7; tentative D call: TRBD2 (5 bases). V was clipped by 4 bases and J by 5 bases, with 12 bases between them. Germline V gene sequence: CDR1 MGHDK, CDR2 SYGVNS. The CDR3 consists of 13 residues. In DNA form, the CDR3 reads TGTGCCAGCAGTGTACCCACGGGGAACGAGCAGTACTTC. Translating gives CASSVPTGNEQYF.

J is TRBJ2-1 and V is TRBV12-3 or TRBV12-4; the D is unclear. This CDR3 is 12 amino acids long. V dropped 3 bases and J dropped 5 bases, with 5 bases sitting between them. In DNA, the CDR3 is TGTGCCAGCAGTTTGAACAACAATGAGCAGTTCTTC. This gives the protein CASSLNNNEQFF.

J is TRBJ1-2 and V is TRBV4-1, with 9 nucleotides matching TRBD1. In germline, CDR1 is MGHRA, CDR2 YSYEKL. Trimming took 2 bases from V and 4 from J; bases not matched to a gene: 5. The CDR3 consists of 15 residues. This chain's CDR3 is CASSQRTGGTYGYTF. CDR3 DNA: TGCGCCAGCAGCCAACGAACAGGGGGCACCTATGGCTACACCTTC.

This clone came up once. The J gene is TRBJ1-2, the V gene TRBV7-6, with 9 positions matching TRBD1. CDR3 length equals 14 residues. Unmatched junction bases numbered 8, after V lost 4 bases and J lost 8 bases. The V gene's germline CDR1 is SGHVS and CDR2 FNYEAQ. The CDR3 here is CASSSRQGGRGYTF. CDR3 bases: TGTGCCAGCAGCTCCCGACAGGGGGGACGGGGCTACACCTTC.

The sample holds one count of this clone. CDR3 DNA sequence: TGTGCCAGCAGCTTAGGGAGATCAACTAATGAAAAACTGTTTTTT. This encodes CASSLGRSTNEKLFF. The V gene is TRBV7-9, the J gene TRBJ1-4; no firm D call. The V gene lost 1 base and the J gene lost 0 bases, with 6 bases spanning the gap. The CDR3 loop spans 15 amino acids. From germline, CDR1 is SEHNR and CDR2 FQNEAQ (reference sequence).

The chain employs TRBV19 and TRBJ2-5, with 13 bases matching TRBD2. Germline trimming cut 1 base from V and 5 bases from J; bases unmatched to any gene: 4. CDR3 length: 16 amino acids. Germline V gene sequence: CDR1 LNHDA, CDR2 SQIVND (reference sequence). CDR3 residues: CASSIVRTSGSETQYF. CDR3 nucleotide sequence: TGTGCCAGTAGTATAGTCCGGACTAGCGGGAGTGAGACCCAGTACTTC.

The V and J genes are TRBV19 and TRBJ2-1; 7 nucleotides align to TRBD2. The J segment lost 7 bases and the V segment lost 3 bases, leaving 6 bases of the junction unmatched. There are 14 residues in the CDR3. From germline, CDR1 is LNHDA and CDR2 SQIVND (reference sequence). CDR3 protein: CASSIWEGINEQFF. CDR3 coding DNA: TGTGCCAGTAGTATTTGGGAGGGGATAAATGAGCAGTTCTTC.

The chain links TRBV11-3 to TRBJ1-5; TRBD1 matches 12 bases. The CDR3 extends over 17 amino acids. In germline, CDR1 is SGHNT, CDR2 YENEEA. With 5 bases clipped from V and 5 bases from J, the junction kept 10 bases outside the gene matches. The CDR3 spells CASSVRDRGLVDQPQHF. As DNA, the CDR3 is TGTGCCAGCAGCGTTCGGGACAGGGGGCTTGTAGATCAGCCCCAGCATTTT.

V gene TRBV19 combines with J gene TRBJ2-3; tentatively, D is TRBD2 (7 bases). CDR3 size: 15 residues. The V gene lost 3 bases and the J gene lost 1 base, with 11 bases spanning the gap. CDR1 LNHDA and CDR2 SQIVND come from the germline V gene (reference sequence). For the CDR3, the DNA is TGTGCCAGTAGTATCGGGGAGGGGGGCACAGATACGCAGTATTTT. Residues: CASSIGEGGTDTQYF.

The V gene is TRBV4-3, the J gene TRBJ2-3; D gene ambiguous. This CDR3 has 14 residues. The V gene lost 2 bases and the J gene lost 4 bases, with 10 bases spanning the gap. Germline values: CDR1 LGHNA, CDR2 YSLEER. CDR3 sequence: CASSQHPRADTQYF. CDR3 bases: TGCGCCAGCAGCCAACACCCCCGGGCAGATACGCAGTATTTT.

The rearrangement uses TRBV4-3 and TRBJ2-7, with 9 bases aligning to TRBD1. CDR1 and CDR2 (germline): LGHNA, YSLEER. V lost 1 base to trimming and J lost 0 bases; unmatched junction nucleotides: 4. The CDR3 is 16 amino acids. Here the CDR3 reads CASSQAGTGRSYEQYF. CDR3 in DNA: TGCGCCAGCAGCCAAGCCGGGACAGGGCGCTCCTACGAGCAGTACTTC.

This clone is a singleton in its sample. This chain joins TRBV19 and TRBJ1-3, with no clear D. V lost 3 bases and J lost 0, with 6 bases in between. The germline CDR1 and CDR2 sequences are LNHDA and SQIVND (reference sequence). CDR3 length: 14 residues. For the CDR3, the DNA is TGTGCCAGTAGTATCGGGAACTCTGGAAACACCATATATTTT. As protein: CASSIGNSGNTIYF. Full variable domain (remainder filled in from reference TRBV19 and TRBJ1-3): DGGITQSPKYLFRKEGQNVTLSCEQNLNHDAMYWYRQDPGQGLRLIYYSQIVNDFQKGDIAEGYSVSREKKESFPLTVTSAQKNPTAFYLCASSIGNSGNTIYFGEGSWLTVV.